The 19 T cell receptor beta chains given below trace back to one sample, sequenced in a study of T cells in Graves' hyperthyroidism and ophthalmopathy. Amplified TCR beta CDR3 regions came from RNA transcripts. The HTBI primer set was used in a first-round RT-PCR of the TCR CDR3. TCRdb called the multiplex PCR reads again in MiXCR, with one record for every CDR3 protein. The repertoire holds 470,000 or so distinct CDR3 sequences, with 20% to 25% as singletons. The material sequenced was blood. Receptor source: a man between 18 and 29 years old with Graves' hyperthyroidism.

The sample holds many counts of this clonotype. This chain joins TRBV7-6 and TRBJ1-1; D perhaps matches TRBD1 (5 bases). Between the trimmed V and J ends, which lost 3 bases and 3 bases, there was a span of 17 bases. CDR3 length equals 16 residues. The germline CDR1 and CDR2 sequences are SGHVS and FNYEAQ. CDR3: CASSFLPGRADTEAFF. DNA for the CDR3: TGTGCCAGCAGCTTCCTCCCGGGGCGGGCGGACACTGAAGCTTTCTTT. The whole variable domain, filled in from reference TRBV7-6 and TRBJ1-1, reads GAGVSQSPRYKVTKRGQDVALRCDPISGHVSLYWYRQALGQGPEFLTYFNYEAQQDKSGLPNDRFSAERPEGSISTLTIQRTEQRDSAMYRCASSFLPGRADTEAFFGQGTRLTVV.

This clonotype was observed at least ten times. The V and J genes are TRBV6-5 and TRBJ2-2; D remains unclear. The CDR3 consists of 14 residues. Trimming removed 4 bases from V and 3 bases from J, with 9 bases in between. The V gene's germline CDR1 is MNHEY and CDR2 SVGAGI. The CDR3 here is CASSLQTYTGELFF. The CDR3 DNA follows: TGTGCCAGCAGTTTACAGACATACACCGGGGAGCTGTTTTTT.

V is TRBV28 and J is TRBJ1-2; maybe TRBD1 (6 bases). This CDR3 is 13 amino acids long. V lost 5 bases and J lost 2, with 9 bases in between. Germline assignment: CDR1 MDHEN and CDR2 SYDVKM. The CDR3 region is CASSDRLNYGYTF. Here the CDR3 DNA reads TGTGCCAGCAGTGACAGGTTGAACTATGGCTACACCTTC.

At least ten counts were recorded for this clonotype. This chain joins TRBV6-2 or TRBV6-3 and TRBJ2-2, with TRBD1 as a possible D gene (5 bases). CDR3 length: 18 amino acids. The V gene's germline CDR1 is MNHEY and CDR2 SVGEGT. Trimming took 2 bases from V and 6 from J, leaving 22 bases between them. The CDR3 coding sequence is TGTGCCAGCAGTTACGGGCCCTGGTCAGGGTCACCGCCCGGGGAGCTGTTTTTT. It is translated as CASSYGPWSGSPPGELFF.

This clonotype was counted at least ten times. The chain couples TRBV10-3 to TRBJ1-1; D is unclear. The V gene's germline CDR1 is ENHRY and CDR2 SYGVKD. V was cut by 8 bases and J by 5 bases, with 12 bases left in between. The CDR3 covers 12 residues. CDR3 DNA sequence: TGTGCCATCTGCAATGGCGGGACTGAAGCTTTCTTT. This translates into CAICNGGTEAFF.

This clonotype was counted a few times. This chain connects TRBV19 to TRBJ1-2; D might be TRBD1 (6 bases). CDR3 length equals 14 residues. The V gene's germline CDR1 is LNHDA and CDR2 SQIVND (reference sequence). V was pared by 4 bases and J by 7 bases, with 16 bases between. The CDR3 DNA is TGTGCCAGTAGTACCCTCGGGGGCTGGGCTGGCTACACCTTC. Amino acid sequence: CASSTLGGWAGYTF.

This clonotype was observed at least ten times. The V gene is TRBV6-1, the J gene TRBJ1-5, with D perhaps matching TRBD1 (5 bases). Germline V gives CDR1 MNHNS, CDR2 SASEGT. The CDR3 consists of 13 residues. With 3 bases removed from V and 3 bases from J, the gap between germline ends came to 6 bases. CDR3: CASSDRANQPQHF. DNA of the CDR3: TGTGCCAGCAGTGACAGGGCCAATCAGCCCCAGCATTTT.

The V call is TRBV6-2 or TRBV6-3, the J call TRBJ1-1; 9 positions match TRBD1. Unmatched junction bases numbered 21, after V lost 0 bases and J lost 7 bases. This CDR3 is built from 20 residues. Germline CDR1 reads MNHEY; CDR2 reads SVGEGT. For the CDR3, the DNA is TGTGCCAGCAGTTACTCCGCGTACGCTTTGGGGACAGGGATTGTAGGTGAAGCTTTCTTT. Protein product: CASSYSAYALGTGIVGEAFF.

This clonotype was recorded many times. CDR3 in amino acids: CASSFRGAYEQYF. The CDR3 bases are TGTGCCAGCAGCTTCCGCGGGGCTTACGAGCAGTACTTC. The V gene is TRBV27, the J gene TRBJ2-7; perhaps TRBD2 as D (6 bases). This CDR3 contains 13 residues. Between the trimmed V and J ends, which lost 6 bases and 4 bases, there was a span of 13 bases. Germline V CDR1 and CDR2: MNHEY, SMNVEV (reference sequence).

The chain combines TRBV13 with TRBJ2-5, with 9 bases matching TRBD2. The V segment lost 2 bases and the J segment 7 bases; nucleotides outside the gene matches: 8. Germline assignment: CDR1 PRHDT and CDR2 FYEKMQ (reference sequence). The CDR3 is 15 residues long. DNA for the CDR3: TGTGCCAGCAGCTTACGCGGGGGGGCCTGGGGGACCCAGTACTTC. Translating gives CASSLRGGAWGTQYF. Variable domain in full (rest from reference TRBV13 and TRBJ2-5): AAGVIQSPRHLIKEKRETATLKCYPIPRHDTVYWYQQGPGQDPQFLISFYEKMQSDKGSIPDRFSAQQFSDYHSELNMSSLELGDSALYFCASSLRGGAWGTQYFGPGTRLLVL.

This clonotype has ten or more counts. CDR3 sequence: CASSHVGQGGTEAFF. CDR3 coding DNA: TGTGCCAGCAGTCACGTAGGACAGGGAGGAACTGAAGCTTTCTTT. V gene TRBV6-5 combines with J gene TRBJ1-1; 8 positions agree with TRBD1. CDR1 and CDR2 (germline): MNHEY, SVGAGI. V shed 5 bases, J shed 5 bases, and the junction held 10 bases outside the gene matches. CDR3 length: 15 amino acids.

There are many counts of this clonotype. The chain employs TRBV19 and TRBJ1-5; D may be TRBD1 (5 bases). The V gene lost 6 bases and the J gene lost 0 bases, with 12 bases spanning the gap. The CDR3 runs 15 residues. Germline V gene data show CDR1 as LNHDA and CDR2 as SQIVND (reference sequence). The CDR3 loop reads CASRRTSYSNQPQHF. CDR3 sequence (DNA): TGTGCCAGTAGGCGGACAAGCTATAGCAATCAGCCCCAGCATTTT.

This clonotype was recorded at least ten times. V is TRBV6-6 and J is TRBJ1-5, with 7 positions matching TRBD1. This CDR3 region has 15 residues. J lost 2 bases, V lost 4 bases, and 5 bases had no gene match. Germline lookup yields CDR1 MNHNY and CDR2 SVGAGI (reference sequence). The CDR3 coding sequence is TGTGCCAGCAGTTCAGGGGGTGAGGGCAATCAGCCCCAGCATTTT. Translated, it gives CASSSGGEGNQPQHF.

This clonotype was counted ten times or more. The gene calls are TRBV28 and TRBJ1-2, with D unclear. CDR1 and CDR2 from the germline V gene are MDHEN and SYDVKM. Trimming stripped 2 bases from V and 5 bases from J, with 12 bases between. The CDR3 has 14 amino acids. This CDR3 is CASSLVPLDYGYTF. The DNA for the CDR3 is TGTGCCAGCAGTTTAGTCCCTCTCGATTATGGCTACACCTTC.

Only a few counts were recorded for this clonotype. The chain uses TRBV20-1 and TRBJ2-7; 14 positions agree with TRBD2. Germline trimming cut 1 base from V and 3 bases from J; bases unmatched to any gene: 8. There are 17 residues in the CDR3. The V gene's germline CDR1 is DFQATT and CDR2 SNEGSKA (reference sequence). The CDR3 region has the DNA TGCAGTGCTAGAGGAGGGGGGACTAGCGGGGGCTACTACGAGCAGTACTTC. Its translation: CSARGGGTSGGYYEQYF.

This chain uses TRBV28 with TRBJ1-2; TRBD1 aligns across 9 bases. Germline V CDR1 and CDR2: MDHEN, SYDVKM. The CDR3 consists of 16 residues. V was pared by 6 bases and J by 10 bases, with 18 bases of the junction left unmatched. The CDR3 sequence: CASSDGPGQGYRDYTF. Here the CDR3 DNA reads TGTGCCAGCAGCGATGGGCCGGGACAGGGTTATCGTGACTACACCTTC.

V and J are TRBV12-3 or TRBV12-4 and TRBJ1-5, with TRBD1 matching over 7 bases. The CDR3 loop spans 15 amino acids. V lost 7 bases and J lost 3; bases outside the gene matches: 9. CDR3 sequence: CASTQTGNSNQPQHF. The CDR3 bases are TGTGCCAGCACCCAGACAGGGAATTCCAATCAGCCCCAGCATTTT.

The chain combines TRBV11-2 with TRBJ2-2, with D uncertain. From germline, CDR1 is SGHAT and CDR2 FQNNGV. CDR3 length equals 17 residues. V was shortened by 5 bases and J by 3 bases, with 19 bases between the two germline ends. The DNA of the CDR3 is TGTGCCAGCAGCCCACTCCAGGCCGAGGATGACACCGGGGAGCTGTTTTTT. Its protein product is CASSPLQAEDDTGELFF. Full variable domain (missing parts from reference TRBV11-2 and TRBJ2-2): EAGVAQSPRYKIIEKRQSVAFWCNPISGHATLYWYQQILGQGPKLLIQFQNNGVVDDSQLPKDRFSAERLKGVDSTLKIQPAKLEDSAVYLCASSPLQAEDDTGELFFGEGSRLTVL.

Details on this clonotype: The final CDR3 position lacks the conserved phenylalanine or tryptophan, pointing to a likely read error. The chain links TRBV12-3 or TRBV12-4 to TRBJ1-2; D unresolved. This CDR3 spans 11 amino acids. Trimming shortened V by 5 bases and J by 8 bases, and 9 bases separated the two germline ends. For the CDR3, the DNA is TGTGCCAGCAGTGCTAACTTGGGCTACACCCTC. Translation gives CASSANLGYTL.